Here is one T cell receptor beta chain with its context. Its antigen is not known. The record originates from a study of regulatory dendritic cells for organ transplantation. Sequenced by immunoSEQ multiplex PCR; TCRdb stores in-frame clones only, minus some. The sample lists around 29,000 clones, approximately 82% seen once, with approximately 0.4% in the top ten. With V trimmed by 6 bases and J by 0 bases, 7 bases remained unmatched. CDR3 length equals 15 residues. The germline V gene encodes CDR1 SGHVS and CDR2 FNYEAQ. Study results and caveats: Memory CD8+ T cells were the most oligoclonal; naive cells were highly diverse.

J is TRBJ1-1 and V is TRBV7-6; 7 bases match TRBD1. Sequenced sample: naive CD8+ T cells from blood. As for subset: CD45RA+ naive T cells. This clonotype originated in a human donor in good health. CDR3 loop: CASSFTGDMNTEAFF. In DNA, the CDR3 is TGTGCCAGCAGTTTTACAGGGGACATGAACACTGAAGCTTTCTTT.